One and the same sample provided the 17 T cell receptor beta chains below, sequenced in a study of cytotoxic CD8 clonotypes in ibrutinib-treated CLL. The data were produced by immunoSEQ multiplex PCR, yet TCRdb's version contains in-frame clones alone and is incomplete. The sample has roughly 51,000 clones; roughly 53% are singletons. Sequencing used PBMCs, obtained after 12 months of ibrutinib treatment. The origin of the receptors is a human donor with chronic lymphocytic leukemia.

This clone was seen a handful of times. The chain employs TRBV2 and TRBJ2-2, with D perhaps being TRBD1 or TRBD2 (6 bases each). V was cut by 3 bases and J by 10 bases, with 15 bases left in between. The CDR3 sequence is 14 residues long. Germline loops: CDR1 SNHLY, CDR2 FYNNEI. DNA for the CDR3: TGTGCCAGCAGTGAGCTGTCAGGGGAGGAGGAGCTGTTTTTT. The encoded protein is CASSELSGEEELFF.

The J gene is TRBJ2-1, the V gene TRBV20-1, with D unclear. Germline V gives CDR1 DFQATT, CDR2 SNEGSKA (reference sequence). V lost 3 bases and J 10 bases, leaving 7 bases between the germline ends. This CDR3 is built from 10 residues. The DNA for the CDR3 is TGCAGTGCTAGTGGGCGGGAGCAGTTCTTC. Translating gives CSASGREQFF.

This chain joins TRBV6-1 and TRBJ1-5, with a possible D match to TRBD1 (6 bases). Germline V CDR1 and CDR2: MNHNS, SASEGT. The CDR3 has 15 amino acids. Trimming left V 3 bases short and J 4 bases short, with 13 bases between. The CDR3: CASSDLGGLNQPQHF. Written as DNA, the CDR3 is TGTGCCAGCAGTGACCTAGGGGGGCTTAATCAGCCCCAGCATTTT.

The V gene is TRBV5-1, the J gene TRBJ2-1, with D unresolved. V lost 6 bases and J lost 0, with 4 bases in between. The V gene's germline CDR1 is SGHRS and CDR2 YFSETQ. The CDR3 is 12 residues long. The CDR3 here is CASKNSYNEQFF. For the CDR3, the DNA is TGCGCCAGCAAAAACTCCTACAATGAGCAGTTCTTC.

This clone was observed a few times. The rearrangement uses TRBV28 and TRBJ2-1, with 9 bases that match TRBD2. Trimming took 9 bases from V and 4 from J; bases not matched to a gene: 4. Germline V CDR1 and CDR2: MDHEN, SYDVKM. This CDR3 has 13 amino acids. Here the CDR3 DNA reads TGTGCCAGTAGCGGGAGTTTGTACAATGAGCAGTTCTTC. Amino acid sequence: CASSGSLYNEQFF.

This clone came up a few times. The chain employs TRBV28 and TRBJ1-2; no definite D call. CDR1 is MDHEN and CDR2 is SYDVKM in the germline V gene. V lost 7 bases, J lost 6 bases, and 12 bases lay in between. The CDR3 length is 12 residues. The CDR3 loop reads CASIALGHGYTF. The DNA for the CDR3 is TGTGCCAGCATCGCTCTGGGCCATGGCTACACCTTC.

For the CDR3, the DNA is TGTGCCAGCTCCAGCTCCTACGAGCAGTACTTC. Its translation is CASSSSYEQYF. The chain couples TRBV18 to TRBJ2-7; D is uncertain. Germline V gene sequence: CDR1 KGHSH, CDR2 LQKENI. V was trimmed by 6 bases and J by 0 bases, leaving 3 bases between them. The CDR3 contains 11 residues.

V and J are TRBV7-9 and TRBJ2-1; D ambiguous. The germline V gene encodes CDR1 SEHNR and CDR2 FQNEAQ (reference sequence). CDR3 length equals 13 residues. V shed 2 bases and J shed 7 bases, with 9 bases lying between them. The CDR3 sequence: CASSLTLENEQFF. CDR3 bases: TGTGCCAGCAGCTTAACGTTAGAAAATGAGCAGTTCTTC.

This chain joins TRBV27 and TRBJ2-2, with 7 bases fitting TRBD1. Germline-derived CDR1 and CDR2 are MNHEY and SMNVEV (reference sequence). Trimming cost V 6 bases and J 7 bases; bases outside gene matches: 5. The CDR3 is 13 residues long. In nucleotides, the CDR3 is TGTGCCAGCAGCCCGACAGGGCGCGGGGAGCTGTTTTTT. Encoded protein: CASSPTGRGELFF.

The CDR3 DNA reads TGCAGCGTTGGGGCCAGCATGACAGAAGCTTTCTTT. It translates to CSVGASMTEAFF. The chain employs TRBV29-1 and TRBJ1-1, with unresolved D. CDR1 is SQVTM, CDR2 ANQGSEA, per germline. Trimming removed 4 bases at V and 8 bases at J, with 14 bases between. The CDR3 is 12 residues long.

This chain uses TRBV7-2 with TRBJ2-7; 7 bases fit TRBD2. V gave up 4 bases and J gave up 4 bases; unmatched junction bases: 13. This CDR3 has 16 residues. Germline CDR1 and CDR2: SGHTA and FQGNSA. DNA for the CDR3: TGTGCCAGCAGCTCGGGGGGTAGCGGCCCCCCATACGAGCAGTACTTC. Protein: CASSSGGSGPPYEQYF.

The gene calls are TRBV28 and TRBJ1-4; 9 bases fit TRBD1. Germline V gene lookup returns CDR1 MDHEN and CDR2 SYDVKM. This CDR3 has 17 residues. V lost 4 bases to trimming and J lost 8 bases; unmatched junction nucleotides: 14. DNA of the CDR3: TGTGCCAGCAGTTCCGACAGGGGGTCCGGCAGTCGAGAAAAACTGTTTTTT. It codes for CASSSDRGSGSREKLFF.

The rearrangement uses TRBV19 and TRBJ2-1; D not resolved. The CDR3 loop spans 16 amino acids. Deletions cut 3 bases from V and 7 bases from J, with 19 bases between. The V gene's germline CDR1 is LNHDA and CDR2 SQIVND (reference sequence). This CDR3 reads CASSILMRQEGNEQFF. The CDR3, as DNA: TGTGCCAGTAGTATCTTAATGAGGCAGGAAGGGAATGAGCAGTTCTTC.

The chain joins TRBV6-6 to TRBJ1-2; 10 bases map to TRBD1. This CDR3 spans 16 amino acids. Trimming at V came to 0 bases and at J to 6 bases, leaving 7 bases not matched to a gene. Germline V gene data show CDR1 as MNHNY and CDR2 as SVGAGI (reference sequence). This CDR3 is CASSYSTGGGLNGYTF. CDR3 DNA: TGTGCCAGCAGTTACTCGACAGGGGGCGGGTTGAATGGCTACACCTTC.

The chain carries TRBV19 and TRBJ2-1, with 13 bases that match TRBD2. The V gene's germline CDR1 is LNHDA and CDR2 SQIVND (reference sequence). The CDR3 is 14 amino acids. Trimming at V came to 2 bases and at J to 12 bases, leaving 4 bases not matched to a gene. CDR3 in DNA: TGTGCCAGTAGTATAAGGGGGACTAGCGGGATGCAGTTCTTC. Its protein is CASSIRGTSGMQFF.

The gene calls are TRBV28 and TRBJ1-2, with a possible D match to TRBD1 (6 bases). The germline V and J ends were trimmed by 2 bases and 8 bases, with 9 bases remaining between them. Germline CDR1 and CDR2: MDHEN and SYDVKM. This CDR3 spans 12 amino acids. The CDR3 DNA follows: TGTGCCAGCAGTTTACGGGGGCAGGGCTACACCTTC. Its protein product is CASSLRGQGYTF.

V usage is TRBV4-2 and J usage is TRBJ2-1; D unresolved. This CDR3 has 15 amino acids. Germline assignment: CDR1 LGHNA and CDR2 YNFKEQ. Between the trimmed V and J ends, which lost 1 base and 0 bases, there was a span of 7 bases. The CDR3 region has the DNA TGTGCCAGCAGCCAAGTGCCCTACTCCTACAATGAGCAGTTCTTC. It yields the protein CASSQVPYSYNEQFF.